This entry is about one TCR beta chain. The antigen is unknown. This cohort consisted of healthy bone marrow donors. PCR involved 60 Vbeta and 13 Jbeta primers. Only in-frame clones appear in the TCRdb table, and some are missing; sequencing was by immunoSEQ multiplex PCR. The table records 85,000 to 100,000 clones, 60% to 80% of them present only once. V gave up 5 bases and J gave up 6 bases; unmatched junction bases: 9. Looked up from germline, CDR1 is SGHTA and CDR2 is FQGTGA. The length of the CDR3 is 14 residues. The data are from a study of cytomegalovirus exposure and HLA in healthy donors. Whole-study findings and limits: As a later analysis revealed, most CMV-associated TCR beta chains appeared HLA-restricted. It was 164 TCR beta chains that were listed as cytomegalovirus-associated. A later analysis appeared to link common viral pathogens to several of the most significant clusters.

The TCR sequence derives from a man in his 60s in good health and CMV-seronegative. The sample was PBMCs. The V gene is TRBV7-3, the J gene TRBJ1-1; TRBD1 matches 7 bases. The chain's CDR3 is CASSHRQGRAEAFF. CDR3 nucleotide sequence: TGTGCCAGCAGCCACAGACAGGGTCGCGCTGAAGCTTTCTTT. Based on the CDR3 plus reference TRBV7-3 and TRBJ1-1, the full variable domain is GAGVSQTPSNKVTEKGKYVELRCDPISGHTALYWYRQSLGQGPEFLIYFQGTGAADDSGLPNDRFFAVRPEGSVSTLKIQRTERGDSAVYLCASSHRQGRAEAFFGQGTRLTVV.